Each of the 25 T cell receptor beta chains below was sequenced from the same sample in a study of cytomegalovirus exposure and HLA in healthy donors. The PCR made use of 60 Vbeta and 13 Jbeta primers. The repertoire was sequenced with immunoSEQ multiplex PCR; TCRdb's copy has only in-frame clones and lacks some. The sample includes about 96,000 clones, about four fifths seen only once; the top ten take around 3%. Sequenced: PBMCs. Every receptor here comes from a female donor in good health and CMV-seropositive.

This sequence joins TRBV30 and TRBJ2-1, with 7 bases fitting TRBD1. V shed 7 bases, J shed 0 bases, and the junction held 6 bases outside the gene matches. The CDR3 runs to 14 residues. CDR1 is GTSNPN and CDR2 is SVGIG in the germline V gene (reference sequence). In DNA, the CDR3 is TGTGCCTACCTACGACAGGGCTCCTACAATGAGCAGTTCTTC. Its protein product is CAYLRQGSYNEQFF.

The chain couples TRBV7-2 to TRBJ1-2; D remains ambiguous. V lost 7 bases and J lost 3, with 18 bases in between. This CDR3 is 15 amino acids long. Germline V gene data show CDR1 as SGHTA and CDR2 as FQGNSA. The CDR3 loop reads CASTLDPRPDYGYTF. The DNA of the CDR3 is TGTGCCAGCACCCTAGACCCTCGTCCGGACTATGGCTACACCTTC.

The genes are TRBV4-3 and TRBJ2-3, with 13 bases identical to TRBD2. Trimming took 1 base from V and 11 from J; bases not matched to a gene: 12. This CDR3 is 17 amino acids long. Per germline, CDR1 LGHNA and CDR2 YSLEER. The CDR3 region is CASSQGLAGGAGWGQYF. CDR3 DNA: TGCGCCAGCAGCCAAGGACTAGCGGGGGGCGCCGGTTGGGGGCAGTATTTT.

V usage is TRBV5-6 and J usage is TRBJ2-2; D uncertain. The CDR3 has 18 amino acids. Germline V gives CDR1 SGHDT, CDR2 YYEEEE. V dropped 1 base and J dropped 1 base, with 17 bases sitting between them. In DNA form, the CDR3 reads TGTGCCAGCAGCTTGCGGAGATCAAGGATGATGAACACCGGGGAGCTGTTTTTT. The encoded protein is CASSLRRSRMMNTGELFF.

This clone has just a few counts. The chain combines TRBV30 with TRBJ1-1; maybe TRBD1 (5 bases). The V gene's germline CDR1 is GTSNPN and CDR2 SVGIG (reference sequence). V shed 0 bases and J shed 0 bases, with 17 bases lying between them. The length of the CDR3 is 17 residues. CDR3: CAWSVWALMDMNTEAFF. Written as DNA, the CDR3 is TGTGCCTGGAGTGTGTGGGCCCTTATGGACATGAACACTGAAGCTTTCTTT.

The chain employs TRBV29-1 and TRBJ2-5; maybe TRBD2 (7 bases). Trimming shortened V by 5 bases and J by 7 bases, and 20 bases separated the two germline ends. Germline V gene lookup returns CDR1 SQVTM and CDR2 ANQGSEA. This CDR3 has 14 residues. This CDR3 reads CSVRVRGADGTQYF. As DNA, the CDR3 is TGCAGCGTTCGAGTCCGGGGGGCAGACGGGACCCAGTACTTC.

The V call is TRBV25-1, the J call TRBJ1-2, with a possible D match to TRBD1 (5 bases). The germline CDR1 and CDR2 sequences are MGHDK and SYGVNS. V lost 9 bases and J lost 8, with 19 bases in between. CDR3 length: 13 amino acids. DNA of the CDR3: TGTGCCAGTACCGGAGGGGTCGCGGTCGGCTACACCTTC. Protein product: CASTGGVAVGYTF.

The CDR3 loop is CASSQGQAVFDEQFF. The CDR3 DNA reads as TGTGCCAGCAGTCAGGGACAGGCGGTGTTCGATGAGCAGTTCTTC. The chain joins TRBV4-2 to TRBJ2-1, with 8 positions matching TRBD1. V lost 6 bases to trimming and J lost 8 bases; unmatched junction nucleotides: 12. This CDR3 contains 15 residues. CDR1 LGHNA and CDR2 YNFKEQ come from the germline V gene.

V usage is TRBV5-1 and J usage is TRBJ2-1; TRBD1 matches 7 bases. This CDR3 is built from 17 residues. CDR1 is SGHRS, CDR2 YFSETQ, per germline. The junction had 15 bases not matched to a gene; V was cut back by 5 bases and J by 4 bases. CDR3 coding DNA: TGCGCCAGCAGAAGGGCGTGGGGGACAGCCGATTACAATGAGCAGTTCTTC. Amino acid sequence: CASRRAWGTADYNEQFF.

The gene calls are TRBV4-3 and TRBJ1-4, with 8 bases identical to TRBD1. V was pared by 0 bases and J by 8 bases, with 8 bases of the junction left unmatched. Germline V gene lookup returns CDR1 LGHNA and CDR2 YSLEER. The CDR3 loop spans 16 amino acids. Written as DNA, the CDR3 is TGCGCCAGCAGCCAAGAGGGCGACAGGGGAAAGGAAAAACTGTTTTTT. It specifies CASSQEGDRGKEKLFF.

The V call is TRBV6-5, the J call TRBJ1-5, with D perhaps TRBD1 (5 bases). The CDR3 contains 14 residues. Germline CDR1 and CDR2: MNHEY and SVGAGI. Between the trimmed V and J ends, which lost 6 bases and 3 bases, there was a span of 12 bases. Here the CDR3 reads CASSPDSPNQPQHF. The DNA for the CDR3 is TGTGCCAGCAGCCCTGACAGTCCCAATCAGCCCCAGCATTTT.

This rearrangement joins TRBV5-1 to TRBJ1-2; D perhaps matches TRBD1 (5 bases). Trimming left V 3 bases short and J 9 bases short, with 18 bases between. The CDR3 covers 14 residues. The germline gives CDR1 SGHRS, CDR2 YFSETQ. This CDR3 is CASSSGTSSASYTF. For the CDR3, the DNA is TGCGCCAGCAGCTCCGGGACTTCATCGGCCAGCTACACCTTC. The full variable domain, with the rest looked up from reference TRBV5-1 and TRBJ1-2, is KAGVTQTPRYLIKTRGQQVTLSCSPISGHRSVSWYQQTPGQGLQFLFEYFSETQRNKGNFPGRFSGRQFSNSRSEMNVSTLELGDSALYLCASSSGTSSASYTFGSGTRLTVV.

The chain recombines TRBV6-5 with TRBJ1-1; 9 nucleotides agree with TRBD1. The CDR3 is 15 amino acids. Germline lookup yields CDR1 MNHEY and CDR2 SVGAGI. V gave up 6 bases and J gave up 6 bases; unmatched junction bases: 11. The CDR3: CASSSTGQGIPEAFF. The CDR3 coding sequence is TGTGCCAGCAGCTCAACCGGACAGGGGATTCCTGAAGCTTTCTTT.

This clone is deemed large (0.1 to 1%). The identical CDR3 is also encoded by other nucleotide sequences in the sample. The genes are TRBV2 and TRBJ1-4; D might be TRBD1 (5 bases). The length of the CDR3 is 15 residues. The V end lost 4 bases, the J end lost 0 bases, and 9 bases lay between the germline ends. Germline lookup yields CDR1 SNHLY and CDR2 FYNNEI. In DNA form, the CDR3 reads TGTGCCAGCAGTGCGGACACTTCAACTAATGAAAAACTGTTTTTT. It encodes CASSADTSTNEKLFF.

The chain employs TRBV10-2 and TRBJ1-1; 7 bases line up with TRBD1. V trimming: 6 bases; J trimming: 5 bases; junction bases outside the gene matches: 9. The germline V gene encodes CDR1 WSHSY and CDR2 SAAADI. The CDR3 sequence is 14 residues long. CDR3 nucleotides: TGCGCCAGCAGAGCCAGACAGGGTCGGACTGAAGCTTTCTTT. Its protein is CASRARQGRTEAFF.

The chain links TRBV5-1 to TRBJ1-5; perhaps TRBD1 as D (5 bases). The ends were cut back, 4 bases at V and 3 bases at J, with 17 bases in the middle. Germline lookup yields CDR1 SGHRS and CDR2 YFSETQ. CDR3 length: 16 residues. This chain's CDR3 is CASSPWGGVVNQPQHF. Written as DNA, the CDR3 is TGCGCCAGCAGCCCCTGGGGAGGGGTCGTCAATCAGCCCCAGCATTTT.

The V and J genes are TRBV30 and TRBJ1-1; no definite D call. The CDR3 length is 12 residues. V lost 5 bases and J 0 bases, leaving 7 bases between the germline ends. Germline V gives CDR1 GTSNPN, CDR2 SVGIG (reference sequence). CDR3 sequence (DNA): TGTGCCTGGGGAGACCTGAACACTGAAGCTTTCTTT. This encodes CAWGDLNTEAFF.

This clone appeared a few times. The genes are TRBV29-1 and TRBJ1-1; D not resolved. Deletions cut 8 bases from V and 1 base from J, with 11 bases between. The CDR3 extends over 12 amino acids. Germline V lookup: CDR1 SQVTM, CDR2 ANQGSEA. The CDR3 DNA follows: TGCAGCATCGTGACGGGGAACACTGAAGCTTTCTTT. Its translation: CSIVTGNTEAFF.

The genes are TRBV4-1 and TRBJ1-5, with D perhaps matching TRBD1 (5 bases). Per germline, CDR1 MGHRA and CDR2 YSYEKL. Trimming took off 0 bases at V and 7 bases at J, with 16 bases between the two ends. The CDR3 is 16 residues long. CDR3 protein: CASSQEGEGTHQPQHF. The CDR3 DNA sequence: TGCGCCAGCAGCCAAGAGGGGGAGGGCACCCACCAGCCCCAGCATTTT.

The table lists this clone with a few counts. The chain is built from TRBV6-6 and TRBJ1-5; D is possibly TRBD1 (5 bases). The CDR3 consists of 13 residues. Germline V gene data show CDR1 as MNHNY and CDR2 as SVGAGI (reference sequence). The V end lost 8 bases, the J end lost 6 bases, and 14 bases lay between the germline ends. CDR3 sequence (DNA): TGTGCCAGCGAAGACAGTTTTAGTCAGCCCCAGCATTTT. Its protein product is CASEDSFSQPQHF.

The chain recombines TRBV5-4 with TRBJ1-6; D perhaps matches TRBD1 (5 bases). CDR3 size: 16 residues. Germline assignment: CDR1 SGHNT and CDR2 YYREEE (reference sequence). V lost 0 bases to trimming and J lost 7 bases, with 14 bases between them. This chain's CDR3 is CASSLGGTSANSPLHF. DNA of the CDR3: TGTGCCAGCAGCTTGGGGGGGACTTCGGCCAATTCACCCCTCCACTTT.

The chain has TRBV15 and TRBJ1-2; a weak D match, TRBD1 (6 bases). Germline V CDR1 and CDR2: LNHNV, YYDKDF (reference sequence). The CDR3 runs to 14 residues. Trimming took 8 bases from V and 4 from J, leaving 17 bases between them. CDR3 protein: CATRNRDRSYGYTF. Here the CDR3 DNA reads TGTGCCACCCGGAACAGGGATCGTAGCTATGGCTACACCTTC.

The rearrangement links TRBV28 to TRBJ1-2, with 7 bases matching TRBD1. The CDR3 sequence is 17 residues long. The germline CDR1 and CDR2 sequences are MDHEN and SYDVKM. Trimming took 7 bases from V and 4 from J; bases not matched to a gene: 18. Here the CDR3 reads CASNARRADRNFYGYTF. The CDR3 DNA follows: TGTGCCAGCAACGCCCGAAGGGCGGACAGGAACTTCTATGGCTACACCTTC.

This chain uses TRBV14 with TRBJ1-2; tentatively, D is TRBD1 (5 bases). The length of the CDR3 is 12 residues. Trimming took off 2 bases at V and 7 bases at J, with 8 bases between the two ends. Germline CDR1 SGHDN, CDR2 FVKESK. CDR3 nucleotides: TGTGCCAGCAGCCAACGGGGGGTTGGCTACACCTTC. It translates to CASSQRGVGYTF.

The rearrangement joins TRBV7-2 to TRBJ2-1; the match to TRBD2 covers 8 bases. J gave up 10 bases and V 5 bases, and 10 bases lay outside the gene matches. The germline V gene encodes CDR1 SGHTA and CDR2 FQGNSA. The CDR3 is made up of 14 amino acids. DNA of the CDR3: TGTGCCAGCAGCCTAGGTAGCGGGATGGTAGAGCAGTTCTTC. Translation gives CASSLGSGMVEQFF.